This is a list of T cell receptor beta chains from one sample in a study of PD-1 blockade in classical Hodgkin lymphoma. Only in-frame clones appear in the TCRdb table, and some are missing; sequencing was by immunoSEQ multiplex PCR. The data show 40,000 to 45,000 clones, approximately 78% seen once. Sequenced here: peripheral blood mononuclear cells (PBMCs), sampled at baseline. The receptors here all came from a human donor with classical Hodgkin lymphoma. CDR3s include the opening cysteine and the closing phenylalanine or tryptophan. The order of the fields is CDR3 protein, CDR3 DNA, J gene, clone size, D gene, V gene. D genes are given only for firm matches. Not all rows give a size; the values are once, few, many and, for expanded clones, a class.

cdr3_aa: CASSPLPGTYYGYTF; cdr3_nt: TGCGCCAGCAGCCCTCTGCCCGGGACCTACTATGGCTACACCTTC; j_call: TRBJ1-2; clone_size: NA; d_call: NA; v_call: TRBV4-3
cdr3_aa: CASSLRTGGSTDTQYF; cdr3_nt: TGTGCCAGCAGCTTGAGGACAGGCGGGAGCACAGATACGCAGTATTTT; j_call: TRBJ2-3; clone_size: NA; d_call: TRBD1; v_call: TRBV5-4
cdr3_aa: CAISEPRTGPKKNTGELFF; cdr3_nt: TGTGCCATCAGTGAGCCCCGAACGGGACCCAAAAAGAACACCGGGGAGCTGTTTTTT; j_call: TRBJ2-2; clone_size: NA; d_call: NA; v_call: TRBV10-3
cdr3_aa: CASSIVGWNTGANVLTF; cdr3_nt: TGTGCCAGTAGTATAGTTGGCTGGAATACTGGGGCCAACGTCCTGACTTTC; j_call: TRBJ2-6; clone_size: NA; d_call: NA; v_call: TRBV19
cdr3_aa: CASSQTGAYNEQFF; cdr3_nt: TGTGCCAGCAGTCAAACCGGGGCTTACAATGAGCAGTTCTTC; j_call: TRBJ2-1; clone_size: NA; d_call: NA; v_call: TRBV6-5
cdr3_aa: CASSQVAFREPNSPLHF; cdr3_nt: TGCGCCAGCAGCCAAGTCGCGTTTCGGGAGCCCAATTCACCCCTCCACTTT; j_call: TRBJ1-6; clone_size: once; d_call: NA; v_call: TRBV4-3
cdr3_aa: CATSRGQVTHEQYF; cdr3_nt: TGTGCCACCAGCAGAGGACAGGTTACGCACGAGCAGTACTTC; j_call: TRBJ2-7; clone_size: NA; d_call: NA; v_call: TRBV15
cdr3_aa: CSAKTSDEQYF; cdr3_nt: TGCAGCGCCAAAACTAGCGACGAGCAGTACTTC; j_call: TRBJ2-7; clone_size: NA; d_call: TRBD2; v_call: TRBV29-1
cdr3_aa: CASSQRNLGPYEQYF; cdr3_nt: TGCGCCAGCAGCCAAAGGAACCTTGGACCCTACGAGCAGTACTTC; j_call: TRBJ2-7; clone_size: NA; d_call: NA; v_call: TRBV4-1
cdr3_aa: CASSLAEGAAYGYTF; cdr3_nt: TGTGCCAGCAGCTTGGCCGAGGGGGCAGCCTATGGCTACACCTTC; j_call: TRBJ1-2; clone_size: NA; d_call: TRBD1; v_call: TRBV4-2
cdr3_aa: CASSDLGGLGTEAFF; cdr3_nt: TGTGCCAGCAGTGACCTCGGGGGGCTAGGTACTGAAGCTTTCTTT; j_call: TRBJ1-1; clone_size: NA; d_call: NA; v_call: TRBV27
cdr3_aa: CASSLLGQGAGEQYF; cdr3_nt: TGTGCCAGCAGCTTATTGGGACAGGGGGCGGGGGAGCAGTACTTC; j_call: TRBJ2-7; clone_size: NA; d_call: TRBD1; v_call: TRBV7-2
cdr3_aa: CAISAISPGQGIYEQYF; cdr3_nt: TGTGCCATCAGTGCCATTTCACCGGGACAGGGGATCTACGAGCAGTACTTC; j_call: TRBJ2-7; clone_size: few; d_call: TRBD1; v_call: TRBV10-3
cdr3_aa: CASSPRGPDTQYF; cdr3_nt: TGTGCCAGCAGCCCCCGAGGGCCAGATACGCAGTATTTT; j_call: TRBJ2-3; clone_size: few; d_call: NA; v_call: TRBV7-9
cdr3_aa: CASATLNQPQHF; cdr3_nt: TGTGCCAGCGCTACTCTAAATCAGCCCCAGCATTTT; j_call: TRBJ1-5; clone_size: NA; d_call: NA; v_call: TRBV6-5
cdr3_aa: CASSRREGDTGELFF; cdr3_nt: TGTGCCAGCTCACGAAGGGAAGGTGACACCGGGGAGCTGTTTTTT; j_call: TRBJ2-2; clone_size: NA; d_call: NA; v_call: TRBV18
cdr3_aa: CASSLEEGAAGNTIYF; cdr3_nt: TGCGCCAGCAGCTTGGAGGAGGGTGCGGCGGGAAACACCATATATTTT; j_call: TRBJ1-3; clone_size: NA; d_call: NA; v_call: TRBV5-1
cdr3_aa: CASSPLTGKDNGYTF; cdr3_nt: TGTGCCAGCTCACCTTTGACAGGGAAAGACAACGGCTACACCTTC; j_call: TRBJ1-2; clone_size: NA; d_call: TRBD1; v_call: TRBV18
cdr3_aa: CASSLQGDTGELFF; cdr3_nt: TGTGCCAGCAGCTTACAGGGGGACACCGGGGAGCTGTTTTTT; j_call: TRBJ2-2; clone_size: NA; d_call: TRBD1; v_call: TRBV7-9
cdr3_aa: CASSLTGGNSNQPQHF; cdr3_nt: TGCGCCAGCAGCCTGACAGGGGGTAATAGCAATCAGCCCCAGCATTTT; j_call: TRBJ1-5; clone_size: NA; d_call: TRBD1; v_call: TRBV4-1
cdr3_aa: CASSLGIYEQYF; cdr3_nt: TGTGCCAGCAGCTTGGGGATCTACGAGCAGTACTTC; j_call: TRBJ2-7; clone_size: NA; d_call: NA; v_call: TRBV5-6
cdr3_aa: CASSIPFRPDTQYF; cdr3_nt: TGTGCCAGTAGTATCCCCTTTCGGCCGGATACGCAGTATTTT; j_call: TRBJ2-3; clone_size: NA; d_call: NA; v_call: TRBV19
cdr3_aa: CSVGATGADTQYF; cdr3_nt: TGCAGCGTGGGGGCCACGGGCGCAGATACGCAGTATTTT; j_call: TRBJ2-3; clone_size: NA; d_call: NA; v_call: TRBV29-1
cdr3_aa: CATSRDRGSGYTF; cdr3_nt: TGTGCCACCAGCAGAGACAGGGGCAGTGGCTACACCTTC; j_call: TRBJ1-2; clone_size: NA; d_call: NA; v_call: TRBV15
cdr3_aa: CASSSAGQGNEKLFF; cdr3_nt: TGTGCCAGCAGCTCAGCGGGACAGGGTAATGAAAAACTGTTTTTT; j_call: TRBJ1-4; clone_size: once; d_call: TRBD1; v_call: TRBV5-4
cdr3_aa: CASSLTGVDGYTF; cdr3_nt: TGCGCCAGCAGCCTAACAGGGGTGGATGGCTACACCTTC; j_call: TRBJ1-2; clone_size: NA; d_call: TRBD1; v_call: TRBV5-1
cdr3_aa: CASSPETGTSTDTQYF; cdr3_nt: TGTGCCAGCTCACCGGAGACAGGGACTAGCACAGATACGCAGTATTTT; j_call: TRBJ2-3; clone_size: NA; d_call: NA; v_call: TRBV18
cdr3_aa: CASSLGSAYEQYF; cdr3_nt: TGTGCCAGCAGCCTAGGATCCGCCTACGAGCAGTACTTC; j_call: TRBJ2-7; clone_size: NA; d_call: NA; v_call: TRBV9
cdr3_aa: CASSTTSNTGELFF; cdr3_nt: TGTGCCAGCAGCACCACATCGAACACCGGGGAGCTGTTTTTT; j_call: TRBJ2-2; clone_size: NA; d_call: NA; v_call: TRBV9
cdr3_aa: CASSTQLQVTEAFF; cdr3_nt: TGTGCCAGCAGCACACAGCTTCAGGTGACTGAAGCTTTCTTT; j_call: TRBJ1-1; clone_size: NA; d_call: NA; v_call: TRBV6-5
cdr3_aa: CASSLIGQSSYEQYF; cdr3_nt: TGTGCCAGCAGCTTGATAGGACAGAGCTCCTACGAGCAGTACTTC; j_call: TRBJ2-7; clone_size: NA; d_call: NA; v_call: TRBV5-4
cdr3_aa: CAWGSGQRTDTQYF; cdr3_nt: TGTGCGTGGGGATCGGGACAACGCACAGATACGCAGTATTTT; j_call: TRBJ2-3; clone_size: NA; d_call: NA; v_call: TRBV30
cdr3_aa: CASSEDRRDEQFF; cdr3_nt: TGTGCCAGTTCGGAGGACAGGAGGGATGAGCAGTTCTTC; j_call: TRBJ2-1; clone_size: NA; d_call: NA; v_call: TRBV18
cdr3_aa: CASSINYGYTF; cdr3_nt: TGTGCCAGTAGTATTAACTATGGCTACACCTTC; j_call: TRBJ1-2; clone_size: few; d_call: NA; v_call: TRBV19
cdr3_aa: CASSFPHTGMNTEAFF; cdr3_nt: TGTGCCAGCAGCTTTCCCCACACAGGCATGAACACTGAAGCTTTCTTT; j_call: TRBJ1-1; clone_size: NA; d_call: NA; v_call: TRBV7-9
cdr3_aa: CASSVDAREETQYF; cdr3_nt: TGTGCCAGCAGCGTAGACGCTAGGGAAGAGACCCAGTACTTC; j_call: TRBJ2-5; clone_size: NA; d_call: NA; v_call: TRBV9
cdr3_aa: CASSGLGDRENSPLHF; cdr3_nt: TGTGCCAGCAGTGGGTTGGGGGACAGGGAAAATTCACCCCTCCACTTT; j_call: TRBJ1-6; clone_size: NA; d_call: TRBD1; v_call: TRBV6-6
cdr3_aa: CASSLGFSSYEQYF; cdr3_nt: TGTGCCAGCAGTTTGGGGTTCAGCTCCTACGAGCAGTACTTC; j_call: TRBJ2-7; clone_size: NA; d_call: NA; v_call: TRBV27
cdr3_aa: CASSLELAHNEQFF; cdr3_nt: TGTGCCAGCAGCTTAGAGCTAGCTCACAATGAGCAGTTCTTC; j_call: TRBJ2-1; clone_size: few; d_call: NA; v_call: TRBV7-9
cdr3_aa: CASSIRGGLEADTQYF; cdr3_nt: TGTGCCAGCAGCATTCGCGGGGGCCTCGAGGCAGATACGCAGTATTTT; j_call: TRBJ2-3; clone_size: NA; d_call: NA; v_call: TRBV9
cdr3_aa: CASSVSGGYTDTQYF; cdr3_nt: TGTGCCAGCAGCGTTAGCGGGGGTTACACAGATACGCAGTATTTT; j_call: TRBJ2-3; clone_size: once; d_call: TRBD2; v_call: TRBV13
cdr3_aa: CASSSGDYYGYTF; cdr3_nt: TGTGCCAGTAGTTCTGGGGACTACTATGGCTACACCTTC; j_call: TRBJ1-2; clone_size: NA; d_call: NA; v_call: TRBV19
cdr3_aa: CSVVGSGGSPQETQYF; cdr3_nt: TGCAGCGTTGTGGGAAGCGGGGGGTCTCCCCAAGAGACCCAGTACTTC; j_call: TRBJ2-5; clone_size: NA; d_call: TRBD2; v_call: TRBV29-1
cdr3_aa: CASSLQGNYGYTF; cdr3_nt: TGTGCCAGCTCACTACAGGGTAACTATGGCTACACCTTC; j_call: TRBJ1-2; clone_size: NA; d_call: NA; v_call: TRBV18
cdr3_aa: CASSGRPNEKLFF; cdr3_nt: TGTGCCAGCAGCGGACGCCCCAATGAAAAACTGTTTTTT; j_call: TRBJ1-4; clone_size: NA; d_call: NA; v_call: TRBV7-6
cdr3_aa: CASSLSWGQGSSGANVLTF; cdr3_nt: TGTGCCAGCAGTTTATCGTGGGGACAGGGGAGCTCTGGGGCCAACGTCCTGACTTTC; j_call: TRBJ2-6; clone_size: NA; d_call: TRBD1; v_call: TRBV27
cdr3_aa: CASSHQETQYF; cdr3_nt: TGTGCCAGCAGTCACCAAGAGACCCAGTACTTC; j_call: TRBJ2-5; clone_size: few; d_call: NA; v_call: TRBV6-5
cdr3_aa: CASSGAGGYNEQFF; cdr3_nt: TGTGCCAGCAGTGGGGCAGGGGGCTACAATGAGCAGTTCTTC; j_call: TRBJ2-1; clone_size: once; d_call: TRBD1; v_call: TRBV2
cdr3_aa: CASSPRGRGSYEQYF; cdr3_nt: TGTGCCAGCAGCCCGAGGGGGAGGGGGTCCTACGAGCAGTACTTC; j_call: TRBJ2-7; clone_size: NA; d_call: NA; v_call: TRBV7-9
cdr3_aa: CASSYSGARRYEQYF; cdr3_nt: TGTGCCAGCAGTTACTCGGGGGCCCGGAGATACGAGCAGTACTTC; j_call: TRBJ2-7; clone_size: NA; d_call: NA; v_call: TRBV6-5
cdr3_aa: CASSSRWAGGLIDTQYF; cdr3_nt: TGTGCCAGCAGCTCCAGATGGGCGGGGGGGCTCATAGATACGCAGTATTTT; j_call: TRBJ2-3; clone_size: few; d_call: TRBD2; v_call: TRBV7-8
cdr3_aa: CASSAQGLSGNTIYF; cdr3_nt: TGTGCCAGCAGCGCGCAGGGACTATCTGGAAACACCATATATTTT; j_call: TRBJ1-3; clone_size: NA; d_call: NA; v_call: TRBV9
cdr3_aa: CASSLQLAGPYEQYF; cdr3_nt: TGTGCCAGCAGCCTCCAACTAGCGGGCCCCTACGAGCAGTACTTC; j_call: TRBJ2-7; clone_size: NA; d_call: TRBD2; v_call: TRBV7-2
cdr3_aa: CSVEDQGRQTVYNEQFF; cdr3_nt: TGCAGCGTTGAAGATCAAGGCAGACAGACCGTCTACAATGAGCAGTTCTTC; j_call: TRBJ2-1; clone_size: once; d_call: NA; v_call: TRBV29-1
cdr3_aa: CASSIDTGLAKNIQYF; cdr3_nt: TGTGCCAGTAGTATAGACACCGGCCTAGCCAAAAACATTCAGTACTTC; j_call: TRBJ2-4; clone_size: once; d_call: NA; v_call: TRBV19
cdr3_aa: CASSDGTSGGTQETQYF; cdr3_nt: TGTGCCAGCTCCGACGGGACTAGCGGGGGCACCCAAGAGACCCAGTACTTC; j_call: TRBJ2-5; clone_size: NA; d_call: TRBD2; v_call: TRBV9
cdr3_aa: CASSRDPGGDTEAFF; cdr3_nt: TGTGCCAGCAGCCGGGACCCGGGAGGGGACACTGAAGCTTTCTTT; j_call: TRBJ1-1; clone_size: NA; d_call: NA; v_call: TRBV5-6
cdr3_aa: CASRPSTEGGNEQFF; cdr3_nt: TGTGCCAGCAGGCCCTCGACCGAGGGAGGGAATGAGCAGTTCTTC; j_call: TRBJ2-1; clone_size: NA; d_call: TRBD2; v_call: TRBV6-5